These T cell receptor beta chains were read from a single sample in a study of PD-1 blockade in classical Hodgkin lymphoma. Profiling relied on immunoSEQ multiplex PCR, and the TCRdb table lists in-frame clones only, not all of them. The sample shows 15,000 or so clones, 83% of them seen only once. The material was peripheral blood mononuclear cells (PBMCs), obtained at baseline. The receptors stem from a human donor with classical Hodgkin lymphoma. The CDR3 runs from the conserved cysteine through the conserved F or W. The D gene is left open where the match is weak. Part of the rows lack a size; the others show once, few, many or a class for expanded clones.

j_gene: TRBJ1-2; d_gene: .; abundance: .; v_gene: TRBV7-3; CDR3nt: TGTGCCAGCAGCTTAGCCACTCTACAGGCTCGCGGCTACACCTTC; CDR3aa: CASSLATLQARGYTF
j_gene: TRBJ2-1; d_gene: TRBD2; abundance: .; v_gene: TRBV29-1; CDR3nt: TGCAGCGTTGCCCGACTAGCGGTCTACAATGAGCAGTTCTTC; CDR3aa: CSVARLAVYNEQFF
j_gene: TRBJ2-7; d_gene: .; abundance: .; v_gene: TRBV7-9; CDR3nt: TGTGCCCCAAGCTCGGGCGTGGGAGAGCAGTACTTC; CDR3aa: CAPSSGVGEQYF
j_gene: TRBJ2-3; d_gene: .; abundance: .; v_gene: TRBV5-6; CDR3nt: TGTGCCAGCAGCTCATTGGAGACCGTGGATACGCAGTATTTT; CDR3aa: CASSSLETVDTQYF
j_gene: TRBJ2-1; d_gene: .; abundance: .; v_gene: TRBV2; CDR3nt: TGTGCCAGCAGTGAGAATAGACCAGCCACGGGCAATGAGCAGTTCTTC; CDR3aa: CASSENRPATGNEQFF
j_gene: TRBJ1-1; d_gene: .; abundance: few; v_gene: TRBV19; CDR3nt: TGTGCCAGTAGTGTGGGTCCGCCCTTCATCATGAACACTGAAGCTTTCTTT; CDR3aa: CASSVGPPFIMNTEAFF
j_gene: TRBJ2-7; d_gene: .; abundance: once; v_gene: TRBV5-5; CDR3nt: TGTGCCAGCAGTCGCGGGACAGTCCTCTCCTACGAGCAGTACTTC; CDR3aa: CASSRGTVLSYEQYF
j_gene: TRBJ1-6; d_gene: TRBD1; abundance: few; v_gene: TRBV4-3; CDR3nt: TGCGCCAGCAGCCAAGATGAGGGACAGGGTCCTTCACCCCTCCACTTT; CDR3aa: CASSQDEGQGPSPLHF
j_gene: TRBJ1-1; d_gene: .; abundance: once; v_gene: TRBV29-1; CDR3nt: TGCAGCGTTGACAGGGGCCTGAACACTGAAGCTTTCTTT; CDR3aa: CSVDRGLNTEAFF
j_gene: TRBJ2-7; d_gene: TRBD1; abundance: .; v_gene: TRBV7-2; CDR3nt: TGTGCCAGCAGCGTCGACAGGGTGGGCTACGAGCAGTACTTC; CDR3aa: CASSVDRVGYEQYF
j_gene: TRBJ1-2; d_gene: .; abundance: .; v_gene: TRBV10-3; CDR3nt: TGTGCCATCAGTGAGGAGGGTGTCTATGGCTACACCTTC; CDR3aa: CAISEEGVYGYTF
j_gene: TRBJ1-4; d_gene: .; abundance: .; v_gene: TRBV27; CDR3nt: TGTGCCAGCCGACTCCAGGCGGGAATGATTGCTCCAACTAATGAAAAACTGTTTTTT; CDR3aa: CASRLQAGMIAPTNEKLFF
j_gene: TRBJ2-1; d_gene: .; abundance: .; v_gene: TRBV12-5; CDR3nt: TGTGCTAGTGGTTTGGTACCTAGCCACTACAATGAGCAGTTCTTC; CDR3aa: CASGLVPSHYNEQFF
j_gene: TRBJ1-5; d_gene: .; abundance: .; v_gene: TRBV19; CDR3nt: TGTGCCAGTACCGCAGGGTTCGATCAGCCCCAGCATTTT; CDR3aa: CASTAGFDQPQHF
j_gene: TRBJ2-1; d_gene: TRBD2; abundance: few; v_gene: TRBV7-8; CDR3nt: TGTGCCAGCAGCCCTAACCCCGGGACTAGCCCAAATGAGCAGTTCTTC; CDR3aa: CASSPNPGTSPNEQFF
j_gene: TRBJ1-4; d_gene: .; abundance: once; v_gene: TRBV5-4; CDR3nt: TGTGCCAGCAGCTGGGACTTCGATAATAATGAAAAACTGTTTTTT; CDR3aa: CASSWDFDNNEKLFF
j_gene: TRBJ2-3; d_gene: .; abundance: .; v_gene: TRBV18; CDR3nt: TGTGCCAGCTCACCAATGGCCACAGATACGCAGTATTTT; CDR3aa: CASSPMATDTQYF
j_gene: TRBJ2-7; d_gene: .; abundance: .; v_gene: TRBV4-1; CDR3nt: TGCGCCAGCAGCTCCTACTTGGGGCCCTACGAGCAGTACTTC; CDR3aa: CASSSYLGPYEQYF
j_gene: TRBJ1-1; d_gene: TRBD1; abundance: .; v_gene: TRBV6-5; CDR3nt: TGTGCCAGCAGGCAGCAGGGGGTAGCTTTCTTT; CDR3aa: CASRQQGVAFF
j_gene: TRBJ2-5; d_gene: TRBD1; abundance: .; v_gene: TRBV5-1; CDR3nt: TGCGCCAGCAGCCCGACAGGGGGAGAGACCCAGTACTTC; CDR3aa: CASSPTGGETQYF
j_gene: TRBJ2-3; d_gene: .; abundance: few; v_gene: TRBV7-3; CDR3nt: TGTGCCAGCAGCTTCAACGAAGGAGATACGCAGTATTTT; CDR3aa: CASSFNEGDTQYF
j_gene: TRBJ2-1; d_gene: TRBD2; abundance: .; v_gene: TRBV5-4; CDR3nt: TGTGCCAGCAGCTTTATAGCGGGGGAGTACAATGAGCAGTTCTTC; CDR3aa: CASSFIAGEYNEQFF
j_gene: TRBJ2-4; d_gene: TRBD2; abundance: .; v_gene: TRBV13; CDR3nt: TGTGCCAGCAGCTCTCGGCTAGCGGGGGGGATGGACAAAAACATTCAGTACTTC; CDR3aa: CASSSRLAGGMDKNIQYF
j_gene: TRBJ1-4; d_gene: .; abundance: .; v_gene: TRBV19; CDR3nt: TGTGCCAGTAGTATAAGGGGGGCTGTTGAAAAACTGTTTTTT; CDR3aa: CASSIRGAVEKLFF
j_gene: TRBJ2-7; d_gene: TRBD2; abundance: few; v_gene: TRBV4-3; CDR3nt: TGCGCCAGCAGCCAAGATTTACTAGCGGGGGGGCCATCCTACGAGCAGTACTTC; CDR3aa: CASSQDLLAGGPSYEQYF
j_gene: TRBJ1-2; d_gene: TRBD1; abundance: few; v_gene: TRBV7-8; CDR3nt: TGTGCCAGCAGCTTTACAGGGGGTAATGGCTACACCTTC; CDR3aa: CASSFTGGNGYTF
j_gene: TRBJ1-2; d_gene: .; abundance: .; v_gene: TRBV9; CDR3nt: TGTGCCAGCAGCGTAGAGGACGGCTATGGCTACACCTTC; CDR3aa: CASSVEDGYGYTF
j_gene: TRBJ1-1; d_gene: .; abundance: .; v_gene: TRBV2; CDR3nt: TGTGCCAGCAGGGACTCCCGGGGGCCGAACACTGAAGCTTTCTTT; CDR3aa: CASRDSRGPNTEAFF
j_gene: TRBJ1-6; d_gene: .; abundance: .; v_gene: TRBV7-2; CDR3nt: TGTGCCAGCAGGTTTGACGACCATAATTCACCCCTCCACTTT; CDR3aa: CASRFDDHNSPLHF
j_gene: TRBJ2-5; d_gene: .; abundance: .; v_gene: TRBV7-6; CDR3nt: TGTGCCAGCAGCTTAGCAGTTGGGCAGAGGGAGACCCAGTACTTC; CDR3aa: CASSLAVGQRETQYF
j_gene: TRBJ1-1; d_gene: .; abundance: .; v_gene: TRBV2; CDR3nt: TGTGCCAGCAGTGCCAGTCAGCAGAACACTGAAGCTTTCTTT; CDR3aa: CASSASQQNTEAFF
j_gene: TRBJ1-3; d_gene: .; abundance: .; v_gene: TRBV7-3; CDR3nt: TGTGCCAGCAGCCGAAACTCTGGAAACACCATATATTTT; CDR3aa: CASSRNSGNTIYF
j_gene: TRBJ2-1; d_gene: TRBD2; abundance: .; v_gene: TRBV7-7; CDR3nt: TGTGCCAGCAGCCTAAATAGCGGGGGTGTCAATGAGCAGTTCTTC; CDR3aa: CASSLNSGGVNEQFF
j_gene: TRBJ2-3; d_gene: .; abundance: .; v_gene: TRBV7-9; CDR3nt: TGTGCCAGCAGCTCGAGAGGTCCAGAGACGCAGTATTTT; CDR3aa: CASSSRGPETQYF
j_gene: TRBJ2-1; d_gene: .; abundance: .; v_gene: TRBV7-9; CDR3nt: TGTGCCAGCAGCTCCGGACGGCAAACCTACAATGAGCAGTTCTTC; CDR3aa: CASSSGRQTYNEQFF
j_gene: TRBJ2-2; d_gene: .; abundance: .; v_gene: TRBV10-1; CDR3nt: TGCGCCAGCAGTGACCCGGGACGGGCGGGCGCCGGGGAGCTGTTTTTT; CDR3aa: CASSDPGRAGAGELFF
j_gene: TRBJ2-6; d_gene: .; abundance: .; v_gene: TRBV7-9; CDR3nt: TGTGCCAGCAGCTTACGTGGTGGGGCCAACGTCCTGACTTTC; CDR3aa: CASSLRGGANVLTF
j_gene: TRBJ1-2; d_gene: .; abundance: .; v_gene: TRBV7-6; CDR3nt: TGTGCCAGCAGCGCCAGGGACGCCAGCTATGGCTACACCTTC; CDR3aa: CASSARDASYGYTF
j_gene: TRBJ1-2; d_gene: .; abundance: .; v_gene: TRBV28; CDR3nt: TGTGCCAGCAGTAATTGGGACAACGTTAACTATGGCTACACCTTC; CDR3aa: CASSNWDNVNYGYTF
j_gene: TRBJ2-1; d_gene: TRBD2; abundance: .; v_gene: TRBV7-7; CDR3nt: TGTGCCAGCAGCTTAGGAGTGGGGGGGAGCTCCTACAATGAGCAGTTCTTC; CDR3aa: CASSLGVGGSSYNEQFF
j_gene: TRBJ1-2; d_gene: .; abundance: .; v_gene: TRBV7-9; CDR3nt: TGTGCCAGCAGTCTGATTCTAAATGAGGATTCTAACTATGGCTACACCTTC; CDR3aa: CASSLILNEDSNYGYTF
j_gene: TRBJ2-5; d_gene: TRBD2; abundance: .; v_gene: TRBV7-9; CDR3nt: TGTGCCAGCAGCTTATTGCGGGGGGTCGGAGAGACCCAGTACTTC; CDR3aa: CASSLLRGVGETQYF
j_gene: TRBJ2-6; d_gene: .; abundance: .; v_gene: TRBV14; CDR3nt: TGTGCCAGCAGCCCCGTCCCTAATGTAAACTCTGGGGCCAACGTCCTGACTTTC; CDR3aa: CASSPVPNVNSGANVLTF
j_gene: TRBJ1-2; d_gene: .; abundance: .; v_gene: TRBV7-6; CDR3nt: TGTGCCAGCAGCTCAACGGACCGGGGACTAGGTGGCTACACCTTC; CDR3aa: CASSSTDRGLGGYTF
j_gene: TRBJ1-1; d_gene: .; abundance: .; v_gene: TRBV25-1; CDR3nt: TGTGCCAGCGGAAACACTGAAGCTTTCTTT; CDR3aa: CASGNTEAFF